The 26 T cell receptor beta chains below come from one sample, sequenced in a study of OX40 agonist ivuxolimab in advanced cancers. This table comes from immunoSEQ multiplex PCR, and its TCRdb copy is limited to in-frame clones, with some not included. This sample has 45,000 to 55,000 clones, with roughly 80% found just once. The specimen was CD4+ or CD8+ T cells sorted from blood, collected in a trial of the OX40 agonist ivuxolimab. Receptors were obtained from an adult with an advanced solid tumor such as melanoma, head and neck, liver or kidney cancer.

The rearrangement uses TRBV5-6 and TRBJ1-2; 9 bases line up with TRBD1. Germline V gene sequence: CDR1 SGHDT, CDR2 YYEEEE. With V trimmed by 3 bases and J by 4 bases, 4 bases remained unmatched. The CDR3 has 14 amino acids. The CDR3 sequence is CASSWGQGSYGYTF. DNA of the CDR3: TGTGCCAGCAGCTGGGGACAGGGAAGCTATGGCTACACCTTC.

The rearrangement joins TRBV7-9 to TRBJ2-7, with TRBD2 as a possible D gene (5 bases). The CDR3 consists of 14 residues. Germline V gene sequence: CDR1 SEHNR, CDR2 FQNEAQ (reference sequence). Trimming cost V 2 bases and J 4 bases, with 12 bases left between them. The CDR3 coding sequence is TGTGCCAGCAGCTTACGGGATTTAATTTACGAGCAGTACTTC. It is translated as CASSLRDLIYEQYF.

The J gene is TRBJ1-4, the V gene TRBV7-2; possibly TRBD1 for D (6 bases). V lost 5 bases to trimming and J lost 8 bases, with 21 bases between them. Per germline, CDR1 SGHTA and CDR2 FQGNSA. There are 16 residues in the CDR3. The CDR3 nucleotides read TGTGCCAGCAGCCCTCGGGCTTTGGGGGGCGCAGAAAAACTGTTTTTT. Its translation: CASSPRALGGAEKLFF.

The rearrangement uses TRBV4-1 and TRBJ1-2; the D is unclear. Germline-derived CDR1 and CDR2 are MGHRA and YSYEKL. Trimming removed 8 bases at V and 4 bases at J, with 14 bases between. CDR3 size: 13 residues. CDR3 amino acids: CASLGKRSYGYTF. For the CDR3, the DNA is TGCGCCAGCCTCGGTAAGAGGAGCTATGGCTACACCTTC.

The chain links TRBV7-9 to TRBJ2-7; D gene uncertain. The CDR3 covers 15 residues. Germline CDR1 is SEHNR and CDR2 is FQNEAQ (reference sequence). V shed 2 bases and J shed 0 bases, with 11 bases lying between them. The CDR3 nucleotides read TGTGCCAGCAGCTTATCTCGTGGGGACTCCTACGAGCAGTACTTC. It encodes CASSLSRGDSYEQYF.

V is TRBV7-2 and J is TRBJ2-7; tentatively, D is TRBD1 (5 bases). V was clipped by 4 bases and J by 7 bases, with 23 bases between them. Germline-derived CDR1 and CDR2 are SGHTA and FQGNSA. The CDR3 contains 16 residues. The CDR3 DNA sequence: TGTGCCAGCAGCTCAGCCCAGCGCAGGGCCCGTTCTGAGCAGTACTTC. Its protein product is CASSSAQRRARSEQYF.

The chain recombines TRBV6-6 with TRBJ1-1; TRBD1 aligns across 12 bases. J was trimmed by 13 bases and V by 0 bases; bases with no gene match: 9. The CDR3 has 15 residues. CDR1 is MNHNY, CDR2 SVGAGI, per germline (reference sequence). The CDR3 region has the DNA TGTGCCAGCAGTTACTCGAGAGGGGACAGGGGGCATAATTTCTTT. Protein: CASSYSRGDRGHNFF.

V and J are TRBV29-1 and TRBJ1-3; a weak D match, TRBD1 (6 bases). This CDR3 comprises 13 residues. The V end was cut by 7 bases, the J end by 2 bases, with 12 bases between. From germline, CDR1 is SQVTM and CDR2 ANQGSEA. CDR3 in DNA: TGCAGCGCTTTAACAGGGACTGGAAACACCATATATTTT. This gives the protein CSALTGTGNTIYF.

CDR3 in amino acids: CATSRGDRAYGYTF. For the CDR3, the DNA is TGTGCCACCAGCAGAGGGGACAGGGCCTATGGCTACACCTTC. The chain couples TRBV15 to TRBJ1-2, with 9 bases matching TRBD1. Germline values: CDR1 LNHNV, CDR2 YYDKDF (reference sequence). The CDR3 has 14 amino acids. Unmatched junction bases numbered 1, after V lost 1 base and J lost 4 bases.

J is TRBJ2-5 and V is TRBV10-3; D is possibly TRBD1 (7 bases). The germline gives CDR1 ENHRY, CDR2 SYGVKD. Trimming took off 10 bases at V and 5 bases at J, with 17 bases between the two ends. This CDR3 is 13 amino acids long. The CDR3 DNA sequence: TGTGCCAACTCCGGACAGGCGGGGGAGACCCAGTACTTC. Amino acid sequence: CANSGQAGETQYF.

The chain recombines TRBV4-3 with TRBJ1-2; 8 nucleotides agree with TRBD1. The CDR3 covers 15 residues. The V gene's germline CDR1 is LGHNA and CDR2 YSLEER. V lost 1 base, J lost 4 bases, and 5 bases stayed unmatched. The CDR3 region has the DNA TGCGCCAGCAGCCAAGGCCGACAGGGGATCTATGGCTACACCTTC. Its protein is CASSQGRQGIYGYTF.

In its sample, this clone was seen a few times. The chain employs TRBV11-2 and TRBJ1-1; TRBD1 is a possible D gene (6 bases). Trimming removed 3 bases at V and 2 bases at J, with 10 bases between. Looked up from germline, CDR1 is SGHAT and CDR2 is FQNNGV. CDR3 length: 14 amino acids. The CDR3 region is CASSLQQGNTEAFF. CDR3 DNA: TGTGCCAGCAGCTTGCAACAGGGTAACACTGAAGCTTTCTTT. Full variable domain (missing parts from reference TRBV11-2 and TRBJ1-1): EAGVAQSPRYKIIEKRQSVAFWCNPISGHATLYWYQQILGQGPKLLIQFQNNGVVDDSQLPKDRFSAERLKGVDSTLKIQPAKLEDSAVYLCASSLQQGNTEAFFGQGTRLTVV.

The chain employs TRBV28 and TRBJ1-1; D remains unclear. V lost 8 bases, J lost 1 base, and 8 bases lay in between. There are 12 residues in the CDR3. From germline, CDR1 is MDHEN and CDR2 SYDVKM. This CDR3 is CASAATNTEAFF. CDR3 coding DNA: TGTGCCAGCGCTGCAACGAACACTGAAGCTTTCTTT.

The V and J genes are TRBV28 and TRBJ1-5; D is uncertain. The CDR3 runs 16 residues. Germline V gene data show CDR1 as MDHEN and CDR2 as SYDVKM. V dropped 7 bases and J dropped 4 bases, with 20 bases sitting between them. CDR3 DNA: TGTGCCAGCATCCAATCGACCGTCCGAGGAAATCAGCCCCAGCATTTT. Translation gives CASIQSTVRGNQPQHF.

V and J are TRBV7-2 and TRBJ2-5; the D gene is possibly TRBD2 (6 bases). Germline lookup yields CDR1 SGHTA and CDR2 FQGNSA. Trimming took off 0 bases at V and 4 bases at J, with 9 bases between the two ends. There are 14 residues in the CDR3. DNA for the CDR3: TGTGCCAGCAGCTTAGCGGGACTCGGAGAGACCCAGTACTTC. Translating it yields CASSLAGLGETQYF.

The genes are TRBV7-9 and TRBJ1-1; 8 bases line up with TRBD1. The V and J ends lost 1 base and 3 bases, in that order; junction bases with no gene match: 1. In germline, CDR1 is SEHNR, CDR2 FQNEAQ (reference sequence). CDR3 length: 14 amino acids. This chain's CDR3 is CASSLEQGDTEAFF. In nucleotides, the CDR3 is TGTGCCAGCAGCTTAGAACAGGGGGACACTGAAGCTTTCTTT. Combining the CDR3 with reference TRBV7-9 and TRBJ1-1 gives the whole variable domain DTGVSQNPRHKITKRGQNVTFRCDPISEHNRLYWYRQTLGQGPEFLTYFQNEAQLEKSRLLSDRFSAERPKGSFSTLEIQRTEQGDSAMYLCASSLEQGDTEAFFGQGTRLTVV.

V and J are TRBV18 and TRBJ2-1; no firm D call. The CDR3 runs 13 residues. V was trimmed by 1 base and J by 7 bases, leaving 8 bases between them. CDR1 and CDR2 (germline): KGHSH, LQKENI. The CDR3 sequence is CASSPLVENEQFF. Written as DNA, the CDR3 is TGTGCCAGCTCACCACTCGTAGAGAATGAGCAGTTCTTC.

J is TRBJ2-6 and V is TRBV19; D is perhaps TRBD2 (5 bases). Germline CDR1 LNHDA, CDR2 SQIVND (reference sequence). Trimming removed 1 base from V and 2 bases from J, with 6 bases in between. This CDR3 has 15 amino acids. The CDR3 is CASSIGEPGANVLTF. Here the CDR3 DNA reads TGTGCCAGTAGTATAGGGGAGCCTGGGGCCAACGTCCTGACTTTC.

V gene TRBV11-2 combines with J gene TRBJ2-1, with D perhaps assigned TRBD1 or TRBD2 (6 bases each). V lost 1 base, J lost 4 bases, and 11 bases lay in between. The CDR3 runs 15 residues. Germline lookup yields CDR1 SGHAT and CDR2 FQNNGV. CDR3 DNA: TGTGCCAGCAGCTTAGGACGGAGGGGGTACAATGAGCAGTTCTTC. Residues: CASSLGRRGYNEQFF.

This chain connects TRBV4-2 to TRBJ2-5, with D possibly matching TRBD1 (8 bases). The V and J ends lost 4 bases and 3 bases respectively, with 18 bases between them. From germline, CDR1 is LGHNA and CDR2 YNFKEQ. The CDR3 sequence is 16 residues long. The CDR3 reads CASSPTRGLAEETQYF. The CDR3 DNA is TGTGCCAGCAGCCCCACCAGGGGGCTAGCGGAAGAGACCCAGTACTTC.

J is TRBJ2-2 and V is TRBV28; 13 bases are shared with TRBD2. The CDR3 sequence is 17 residues long. Germline CDR1 reads MDHEN; CDR2 reads SYDVKM. V trimming: 2 bases; J trimming: 7 bases; junction bases outside the gene matches: 7. The CDR3 DNA is TGTGCCAGCAGTTTACTCGGACTAGCGGGAGATATCGGGGAGCTGTTTTTT. Translated, it gives CASSLLGLAGDIGELFF.

The chain joins TRBV7-2 to TRBJ2-3; TRBD2 matches 7 bases. CDR1 is SGHTA and CDR2 is FQGNSA in the germline V gene. Trimming cost V 5 bases and J 2 bases; bases outside gene matches: 13. This CDR3 region has 17 residues. The CDR3 DNA is TGTGCCAGCAGCGTCCAGGGCGGGAGTCGAAACACAGATACGCAGTATTTT. This translates into CASSVQGGSRNTDTQYF.

The chain carries TRBV14 and TRBJ2-5, with 9 bases aligning to TRBD1. The length of the CDR3 is 20 residues. V lost 1 base to trimming and J lost 5 bases; unmatched junction nucleotides: 20. Germline assignment: CDR1 SGHDN and CDR2 FVKESK. CDR3 region: CASSQVRGVGYRGQRETQYF. Written as DNA, the CDR3 is TGTGCCAGCAGCCAAGTTCGTGGGGTCGGGTACAGGGGGCAGCGGGAGACCCAGTACTTC.

CDR3 DNA sequence: TGTGCCACCCTAGCGGGAGGGGGAAGTGAGCAGTTCTTC. Its protein product is CATLAGGGSEQFF. The rearrangement uses TRBV6-1 and TRBJ2-1, with 12 bases lining up with TRBD2. Trimming cost V 10 bases and J 9 bases; bases outside gene matches: 7. There are 13 residues in the CDR3. Germline loops: CDR1 MNHNS, CDR2 SASEGT.

This clone was counted only a few times. The rearrangement uses TRBV10-3 and TRBJ1-1, with D possibly matching TRBD1 (5 bases). The CDR3 sequence is 11 residues long. Germline values: CDR1 ENHRY, CDR2 SYGVKD. Trimming took off 10 bases at V and 1 base at J, with 7 bases between the two ends. The CDR3 DNA sequence: TGTGCCACTACAGGGAACACTGAAGCTTTCTTT. It encodes CATTGNTEAFF.

The chain is built from TRBV6-1 and TRBJ2-1; no definite D call. Germline V gene lookup returns CDR1 MNHNS and CDR2 SASEGT. With 5 bases removed from V and 15 bases from J, the gap between germline ends came to 14 bases. CDR3 length: 11 residues. The CDR3 is CASSYGIFWFF. In DNA, the CDR3 is TGTGCCAGCAGTTACGGAATCTTTTGGTTCTTC.